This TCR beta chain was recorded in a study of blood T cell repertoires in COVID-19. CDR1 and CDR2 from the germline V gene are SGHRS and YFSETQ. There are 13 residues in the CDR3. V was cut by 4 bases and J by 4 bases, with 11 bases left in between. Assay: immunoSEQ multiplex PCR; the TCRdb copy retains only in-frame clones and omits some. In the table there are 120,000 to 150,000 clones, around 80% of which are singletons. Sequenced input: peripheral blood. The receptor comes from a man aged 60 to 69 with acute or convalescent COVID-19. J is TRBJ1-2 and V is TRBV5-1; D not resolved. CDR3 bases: TGCGCCAGCAGCGGTGGGGAGATCTATGGCTACACCTTC. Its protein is CASSGGEIYGYTF.